This TCR beta chain is from a study of blood T cells in healthy people across ages (dated by TCRdb to about 2015). With respect to the entire study: In model experiments, template switching captured roughly one uniquely barcoded TCR beta cDNA molecule for every two T cells. Age-related changes in TCR beta repertoire diversity were measured in the study by deep sequencing normalized with unique cDNA molecular identifiers. Four age groups were formed from the donors: young (average approximately 15 years), middle-aged (more than 35), aged (around 68) and long-lived (approximately 80). To avoid experimental bias, donors of different ages were randomly spread across the sequencing lanes. For two donors (one aged 18 to 29 and one aged 80 or older), the study analyzed two additional independent replicas of 1 million unique cDNA reads from the same blood draw.

Systemically healthy Caucasian individuals from Russia, 39 in total and aged 6 to 90 years, were included as donors. Roughly 10 milliliters of peripheral blood were collected from each donor into EDTA-treated Vacutainer tubes. PBMCs were isolated by Ficoll-Paque density-gradient centrifugation, with at least 6.5 million obtained per sample. Trizol reagent was used to extract total RNA from the PBMCs, yielding at least 5.5 micrograms per sample. The percentages of naive CD45RAhigh/CD27high T cells were determined by flow cytometry on a PBMC aliquot from every donor. The paper as a whole reports these results and caveats: Because donor CMV infection status was unknown, age-related changes in expanded clonotypes were potentially confounded. Compared with the aged group, more naive CD4+ T cells, fewer expanded clones and increased TCR diversity were shown by the long-lived group, suggesting age selection. Observed TCR beta diversity per million T cells fell roughly linearly with age, and a significant reduction was already apparent by age around 40. Bulk unsorted PBMC profiling prevented conclusive comparison of naive and antigen-experienced compartments. Estimates of total diversity from one million sequenced T cells were regarded as lower bounds and underestimates. Observed TCR beta diversity correlated strongly with the percentage of naive T cells measured by flow cytometry.

Libraries were constructed by 5' RACE. The sample was run on an Illumina HiSeq 2500. A second PCR of about 6 to 11 cycles was performed with a sample-barcoded 5' primer and a J-beta primer mix. A template-switch 5' adaptor carrying 12 random nucleotides introduced a unique molecular identifier onto each TCR beta cDNA molecule. At least 2.5 million CDR3-containing paired-end reads were obtained from each sample. The Mint cDNA synthesis kit, primed by a TRBC-specific oligonucleotide, was used to synthesize first-strand cDNA from all RNA. All cDNA was treated with uracil-DNA glycosylase and then went through a first 18-cycle PCR with the universal primers M1SS and BC2_uni_R. Per the source publication's procedure: For normalization, 1 million high-quality reads, each with a distinct molecular identifier, were randomly selected from each sample. Reads sharing molecular identifiers were discarded rather than binned into consensus sequences. MiTCR, run with a Q25 quality threshold and the strictest error-elimination algorithm, handled CDR3 identification, clonotype clustering and error correction. A nonparametric unseen species model using Euler transformation provided a lower-bound estimate of total TCR beta diversity. TCRdb trimmed public reads at Q25 via fastp, called clones via MiXCR and kept in-frame beta chains. Here each entry gathers all rows of one CDR3 protein and keeps the most common genes and DNA. TCRdb's processing, not the authors', yielded these V and J calls. Across this sample there are about 970,000 distinct CDR3 sequences, with roughly half seen only once. The top ten clonotypes cover around a fifth of the sample.

As for this clonotype: Its binding antigen is unknown. The sample holds no much larger clone one base away, and base qualities are not on file.

CDR1 and CDR2 are drawn from the germline V gene (reference sequence): LNHNV, YYDKDF. The V end loses 0 bases and the J end loses 4 bases, and a stretch of 12 bases separates them. The CDR3 contains 15 residues, cysteine and phenylalanine counted. Just CDR3 DNA is preserved here, 45 bases in frame from base 1. The V and J genes are TRBV15 and TRBJ1-2, with the D gene too uncertain to name. The TCR comes from a woman in her sixties in good health. Sequencing used blood. For the CDR3, the sequence is CATSREGRPSYGYTF. Here is the DNA: TGTGCCACCAGCAGAGAAGGTCGGCCCAGCTATGGCTACACCTTC.